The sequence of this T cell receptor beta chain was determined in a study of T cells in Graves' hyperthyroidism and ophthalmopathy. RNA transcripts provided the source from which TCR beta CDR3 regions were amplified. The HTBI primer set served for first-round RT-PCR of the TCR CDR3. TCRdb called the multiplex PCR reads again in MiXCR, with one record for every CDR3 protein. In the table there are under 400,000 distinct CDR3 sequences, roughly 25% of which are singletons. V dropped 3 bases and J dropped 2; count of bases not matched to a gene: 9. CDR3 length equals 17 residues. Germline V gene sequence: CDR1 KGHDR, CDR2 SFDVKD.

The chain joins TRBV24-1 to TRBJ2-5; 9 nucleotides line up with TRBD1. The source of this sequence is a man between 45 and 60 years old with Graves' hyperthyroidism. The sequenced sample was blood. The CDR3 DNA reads TGTGCCACCAGTGATGGGGGACAGGGACGGGTTCAAGAGACCCAGTACTTC. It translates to CATSDGGQGRVQETQYF.